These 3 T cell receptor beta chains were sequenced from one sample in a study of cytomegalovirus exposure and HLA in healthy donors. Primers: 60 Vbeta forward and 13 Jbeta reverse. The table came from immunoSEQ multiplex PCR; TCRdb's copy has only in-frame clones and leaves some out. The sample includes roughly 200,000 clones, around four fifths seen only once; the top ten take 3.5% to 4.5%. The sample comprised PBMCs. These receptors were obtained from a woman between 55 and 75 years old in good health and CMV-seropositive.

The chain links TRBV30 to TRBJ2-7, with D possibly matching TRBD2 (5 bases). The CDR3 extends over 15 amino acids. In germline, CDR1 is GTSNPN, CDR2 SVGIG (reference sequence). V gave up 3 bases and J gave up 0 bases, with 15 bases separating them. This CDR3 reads CAWSPREPASYEQYF. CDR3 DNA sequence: TGTGCCTGGAGCCCTAGGGAGCCCGCCTCCTACGAGCAGTACTTC.

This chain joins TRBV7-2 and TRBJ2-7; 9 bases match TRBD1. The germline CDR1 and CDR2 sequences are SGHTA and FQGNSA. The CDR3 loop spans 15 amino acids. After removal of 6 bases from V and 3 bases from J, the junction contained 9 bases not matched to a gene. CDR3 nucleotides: TGTGCCAGCAGTGTACAGGGGGCGGGTGACTACGAGCAGTACTTC. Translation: CASSVQGAGDYEQYF.

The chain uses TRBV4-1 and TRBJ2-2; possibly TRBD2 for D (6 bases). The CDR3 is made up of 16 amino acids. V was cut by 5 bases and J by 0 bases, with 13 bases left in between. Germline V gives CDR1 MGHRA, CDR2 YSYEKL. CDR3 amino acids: CASSEGLITNTGELFF. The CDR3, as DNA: TGCGCCAGCAGCGAGGGACTTATAACGAACACCGGGGAGCTGTTTTTT.